This paragraph reports one TCR beta chain. Antigen unknown. The protocol was immunoSEQ multiplex PCR, while the TCRdb copy is restricted to in-frame clones and leaves out a portion. The table has about 150,000 clones, 79% seen once; the top ten hold roughly 12%. This sample was taken from a study of cytotoxic CD8 clonotypes in ibrutinib-treated CLL. Findings of the study overall: Private clonotypes, not public ones, expanded at ibrutinib response.

Sequenced material: PBMCs, taken after 12 months of ibrutinib treatment. This TCR came from a human donor with chronic lymphocytic leukemia.

The CDR3, as DNA: TGTGCCAGCGGAAGGGGCTCCTACGAGCAGTACTTC. Residues: CASGRGSYEQYF. V usage is TRBV6-5 and J usage is TRBJ2-7; a possible D gene is TRBD1 (5 bases). In germline, CDR1 is MNHEY, CDR2 SVGAGI. V was shortened by 8 bases and J by 0 bases, with 8 bases between the two germline ends. The length of the CDR3 is 12 residues.